Reported below is one T cell receptor (beta chain). Its antigen remains unknown. The sample originates from a study of OX40 agonist ivuxolimab in advanced cancers. About the study: From about 20 to 80 years was the age range, with a mean of approximately 63 years, and roughly 83% were male. In three patients, partial responses were observed, one with hepatocellular carcinoma and two with cutaneous melanoma.

The CDR3 spans 14 residues. With V trimmed by 4 bases and J by 0 bases, 4 bases remained unmatched. CDR1 and CDR2 from the germline V gene are GTSNPN and SVGIG (reference sequence). General observations from the study: On average, CD8+ T cells had more expanded clones than CD4+. Dose levels from 0.1 to 3.0 mg/kg saw CD4+ and CD8+ blood T cells expand clonally by week 6.

Here immunoSEQ multiplex PCR was the method, and the copy in TCRdb shows in-frame clones only, minus some. The sample includes over 30,000 clones, around four fifths of them seen just once. The V call is TRBV30, the J call TRBJ1-1, with TRBD1 identical over 8 bases. Sequences were derived from CD4+ or CD8+ T cells sorted from blood, sampled in a trial of the OX40 agonist ivuxolimab. This receptor was obtained from an adult with an advanced solid tumor such as melanoma, head and neck, liver or kidney cancer. CDR3: CAWTQGGMNTEAFF. CDR3 DNA: TGTGCCTGGACACAGGGGGGCATGAACACTGAAGCTTTCTTT. Full variable domain (rest looked up from reference TRBV30 and TRBJ1-1): SQTIHQWPATLVQPVGSPLSLECTVEGTSNPNLYWYRQAAGRGLQLLFYSVGIGQISSEVPQNLSASRPQDRQFILSSKKLLLSDSGFYLCAWTQGGMNTEAFFGQGTRLTVV.